These 19 T cell receptor beta chains originate from one sample sequenced in a study of early T cells in non-severe SARS-CoV-2 infection. One entry per CDR3 protein results from TCRdb running MiXCR on the 5' RACE reads. This table holds over 90,000 distinct CDR3 sequences, about 12% found once. The source was whole blood, collected at baseline. These receptors were taken from an adult who was a healthcare worker with PCR-confirmed SARS-CoV-2 infection or an uninfected control (not recorded which).

This clonotype has only a few counts. This chain connects TRBV11-2 to TRBJ2-3, with D perhaps matching TRBD2 (5 bases). V shed 5 bases and J shed 2 bases, with 17 bases lying between them. Germline CDR1 SGHAT, CDR2 FQNNGV. This CDR3 has 16 amino acids. This chain's CDR3 is CASSPPTGISTDTQYF. CDR3 coding DNA: TGTGCCAGCAGCCCCCCAACGGGGATTTCCACAGATACGCAGTATTTT.

This chain connects TRBV7-9 to TRBJ2-2; TRBD1 matches 8 bases. J was trimmed by 7 bases and V by 5 bases; bases with no gene match: 9. CDR1 is SEHNR, CDR2 FQNEAQ, per germline (reference sequence). The CDR3 extends over 15 amino acids. Written as DNA, the CDR3 is TGTGCCAGCAGCACTAGACAGGGGCGCGGCGGGGAGCTGTTTTTT. Its protein is CASSTRQGRGGELFF.

The chain joins TRBV10-1 to TRBJ2-7; D unresolved. V shed 5 bases and J shed 1 base, with 9 bases lying between them. The V gene's germline CDR1 is WNHNN and CDR2 SYGVQD (reference sequence). The CDR3 runs to 13 residues. In DNA, the CDR3 is TGCGCCAGCAGTAAGCCGGGTTCCTACGAGCAGTACTTC. It is translated as CASSKPGSYEQYF.

This clonotype was observed a few times. The rearrangement joins TRBV20-1 to TRBJ1-6; weak D call: TRBD1 (5 bases). V gave up 2 bases and J gave up 5 bases, with 16 bases separating them. The CDR3 length is 16 residues. Germline V gene data show CDR1 as DFQATT and CDR2 as SNEGSKA (reference sequence). The CDR3 nucleotides are TGCAGTGCTAGATCCCCATCAGGGATGGATAATTCACCCCTCCACTTT. It translates to CSARSPSGMDNSPLHF.

The chain is built from TRBV20-1 and TRBJ2-1; TRBD2 agrees at 15 bases. Germline CDR1 is DFQATT and CDR2 is SNEGSKA (reference sequence). V shed 0 bases and J 11 bases; nucleotides not matched to a gene: 11. The CDR3 is made up of 17 amino acids. CDR3 loop: CSARDEWLGLAGGKQFF. The CDR3 coding sequence is TGCAGTGCTAGAGATGAGTGGTTGGGACTAGCGGGGGGCAAGCAGTTCTTC.

This clonotype was counted only a few times. The chain links TRBV11-2 to TRBJ2-1, with D possibly TRBD2 on 5 matching bases. Germline CDR1 reads SGHAT; CDR2 reads FQNNGV. This CDR3 comprises 16 residues. Deletions cut 0 bases from V and 7 bases from J, with 16 bases between. The CDR3, as DNA: TGTGCCAGCAGCTTAGATCCCGTATCAGCGGCTAATGAGCAGTTCTTC. Encoded protein: CASSLDPVSAANEQFF.

In this sample, this clonotype turned up a few times. CDR3 region: CASSIMETQYF. The CDR3 nucleotides read TGTGCCAGTAGTATTATGGAGACCCAGTACTTC. V is TRBV19 and J is TRBJ2-5; D is uncertain. Per germline, CDR1 LNHDA and CDR2 SQIVND (reference sequence). Trimming pared 3 bases from V and 5 bases from J, leaving 4 bases between. CDR3 length equals 11 residues. The whole variable domain, filled in from reference TRBV19 and TRBJ2-5, reads DGGITQSPKYLFRKEGQNVTLSCEQNLNHDAMYWYRQDPGQGLRLIYYSQIVNDFQKGDIAEGYSVSREKKESFPLTVTSAQKNPTAFYLCASSIMETQYFGPGTRLLVL.

This chain joins TRBV2 and TRBJ1-4, with TRBD1 as a possible D gene (6 bases). The CDR3 has 16 residues. The V end lost 4 bases, the J end lost 5 bases, and 17 bases lay between the germline ends. The germline gives CDR1 SNHLY, CDR2 FYNNEI. The CDR3 DNA follows: TGTGCCAGCAGTGGAAAGGCAGGACAGAGGAATGAAAAACTGTTTTTT. Protein: CASSGKAGQRNEKLFF. The full variable domain, rest sourced from reference TRBV2 and TRBJ1-4, is EPEVTQTPSHQVTQMGQEVILRCVPISNHLYFYWYRQILGQKVEFLVSFYNNEISEKSEIFDDQFSVERPDGSNFTLKIRSTKLEDSAMYFCASSGKAGQRNEKLFFGSGTQLSVL.

This clonotype was detected ten times or more. V gene TRBV20-1 combines with J gene TRBJ2-1, with D possibly TRBD2 on 6 matching bases. Trimming pared 6 bases from V and 5 bases from J, leaving 14 bases between. The CDR3 extends over 13 amino acids. CDR1 is DFQATT and CDR2 is SNEGSKA in the germline V gene (reference sequence). The chain's CDR3 is CSALRGTNNEQFF. The CDR3 DNA sequence: TGCAGTGCCCTTCGGGGGACGAACAATGAGCAGTTCTTC.

This chain connects TRBV19 to TRBJ2-7; possibly TRBD1 or TRBD2 for D (5 bases each). The V gene lost 5 bases and the J gene lost 5 bases, with 16 bases spanning the gap. The CDR3 loop spans 14 amino acids. The germline CDR1 and CDR2 sequences are LNHDA and SQIVND (reference sequence). For the CDR3, the DNA is TGTGCCAGTAGTTTGGGGCCCGGGCGGGACGAGCAGTACTTC. It translates to CASSLGPGRDEQYF.

This sequence joins TRBV21-1 and TRBJ2-2. TRBV21-1 is a pseudogene. CDR3 length: 13 amino acids. The chain's CDR3 is CASSKEPYPELFF. The CDR3 coding sequence is TGTGCCAGCAGCAAAGAACCCTATCCGGAGCTGTTTTTT.

This clonotype occurred a few times. The chain is built from TRBV20-1 and TRBJ2-3; 14 bases fit TRBD2. The germline CDR1 and CDR2 sequences are DFQATT and SNEGSKA (reference sequence). Unmatched junction bases numbered 8, after V lost 5 bases and J lost 1 base. This CDR3 has 17 amino acids. The CDR3 region has the DNA TGCAGTGCTTCGGGACTAGCGGGAGCAAGGGGCACAGATACGCAGTATTTT. Protein product: CSASGLAGARGTDTQYF.

The sample holds many counts of this clonotype. This rearrangement joins TRBV28 to TRBJ2-5, with D possibly being TRBD1 (5 bases). V was trimmed by 5 bases and J by 5 bases, leaving 18 bases between them. CDR3 length: 15 amino acids. Per the germline V gene, CDR1 is MDHEN and CDR2 is SYDVKM. The CDR3 bases are TGTGCCAGCAGTCCGCAGACAAGGACACCGGAGACCCAGTACTTC. This gives the protein CASSPQTRTPETQYF.

The V call is TRBV20-1, the J call TRBJ1-6; 9 positions agree with TRBD1. The germline V gene encodes CDR1 DFQATT and CDR2 SNEGSKA (reference sequence). The CDR3 totals 16 residues. V gave up 6 bases and J gave up 5 bases; unmatched junction bases: 11. The CDR3 DNA follows: TGCAGTGCCCATGCCGGGACAGGGTCCCATAATTCACCCCTCCACTTT. Its protein product is CSAHAGTGSHNSPLHF.

This sequence joins TRBV12-3 or TRBV12-4 and TRBJ1-3; 11 bases fit TRBD1. V dropped 5 bases and J dropped 8; count of bases not matched to a gene: 11. The CDR3 spans 16 residues. The CDR3 protein is CASSPWDRGNPDTIYF. The CDR3 DNA is TGTGCCAGCAGTCCCTGGGACAGGGGGAATCCGGACACCATATATTTT.

The chain is built from TRBV7-8 and TRBJ2-1; 8 bases fit TRBD1. This CDR3 is built from 15 residues. Germline V lookup: CDR1 SGHVS, CDR2 FQNEAQ. Germline trimming cut 5 bases from V and 8 bases from J; bases unmatched to any gene: 11. CDR3 coding DNA: TGTGCCAGCAGCGCGGAGGACAGGGTGTGGGATGAGCAGTTCTTC. It yields the protein CASSAEDRVWDEQFF.

The chain has TRBV5-1 and TRBJ2-1; D perhaps matches TRBD2 (6 bases). Trimming pared 0 bases from V and 6 bases from J, leaving 10 bases between. CDR1 is SGHRS, CDR2 YFSETQ, per germline. The CDR3 spans 14 residues. This CDR3 is CASSLARDFNEQFF. The CDR3 DNA follows: TGCGCCAGCAGCTTGGCCAGGGACTTCAATGAGCAGTTCTTC.

This clonotype was picked up many times. V gene TRBV11-2 combines with J gene TRBJ2-2; D possibly uses TRBD1 or TRBD2 (5 bases each). CDR1 and CDR2 (germline): SGHAT, FQNNGV. The V and J ends lost 3 bases and 4 bases respectively, with 12 bases between them. The CDR3 sequence is 15 residues long. The CDR3 nucleotides are TGTGCCAGCAGCTTGTCGGGGACGACCACCGGGGAGCTGTTTTTT. Translated, it gives CASSLSGTTTGELFF.

This clonotype was picked up a small number of times. The gene calls are TRBV12-3 or TRBV12-4 and TRBJ1-2, with D uncertain. The V and J ends lost 3 bases and 5 bases respectively, with 7 bases between them. The CDR3 spans 12 residues. DNA of the CDR3: TGTGCCAGCAGTTTTGGGTCATATGGCTACACCTTC. Residues: CASSFGSYGYTF.